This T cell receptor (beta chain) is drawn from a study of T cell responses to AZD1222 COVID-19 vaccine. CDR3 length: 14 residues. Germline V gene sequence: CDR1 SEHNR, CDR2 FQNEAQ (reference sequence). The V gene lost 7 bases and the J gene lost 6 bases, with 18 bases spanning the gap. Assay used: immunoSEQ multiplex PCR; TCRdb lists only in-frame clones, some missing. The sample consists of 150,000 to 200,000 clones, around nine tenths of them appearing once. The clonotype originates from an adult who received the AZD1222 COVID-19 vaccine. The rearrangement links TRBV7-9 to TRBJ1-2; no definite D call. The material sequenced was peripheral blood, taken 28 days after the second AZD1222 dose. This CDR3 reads CASNWVPAVHGYTF. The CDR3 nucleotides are TGTGCCAGCAACTGGGTCCCGGCGGTGCATGGCTACACCTTC.